The T cell receptor (beta chain) described here comes from a study of CD8+ T cells in alopecia areata. RNA, once extracted, was reverse transcribed into cDNA for use as the sequencing template. Assay used: immunoSEQ multiplex PCR; TCRdb lists only in-frame clones, some missing. Of 150,000 to 250,000 clones in the sample, around 56% were seen once. Deletions cut 1 base from V and 0 bases from J, with 18 bases between. The CDR3 has 19 residues. Per the germline V gene, CDR1 is LGHNT and CDR2 is FRNRAP. Described treatment: oral pan-JAK inhibitor, 5-10 mg twice daily. The origin of this receptor is a human donor with alopecia areata. Specimen: CD4+ T cells sorted from blood, collected at week 4, from a patient treated with tofacitinib. The chain links TRBV12-5 to TRBJ2-2; D is unclear. The CDR3 loop reads CASGLARLAALPNTGELFF. The CDR3, as DNA: TGTGCTAGTGGTTTGGCACGGCTGGCGGCACTTCCGAACACCGGGGAGCTGTTTTTT.